The text below deals with one TCR beta chain. Its target is unknown. The sample is drawn from a study of T cell responses to AZD1222 COVID-19 vaccine. Findings and limits, study-wide: Reportedly, close to half of spike-specific TCRs are directed against unmutated variant regions. Donors were largely white British and mainly female; clonal diversity was possibly underestimated. Once two AZD1222 doses were given, Spike-specific TCR breadth and depth went up. Repertoire sampling happened only post peak T cell response.

Data came from immunoSEQ multiplex PCR; TCRdb stores just in-frame clones and leaves some out. In the table there are some 100,000 clones, 80% to 90% of which are singletons. In germline, CDR1 is SGHVS, CDR2 FQNEAQ. V lost 3 bases, J lost 0 bases, and 12 bases lay in between. The CDR3 consists of 16 residues. The chain has TRBV7-8 and TRBJ1-5; D unresolved. This specimen was peripheral blood, taken 28 days after the second AZD1222 dose. This sequence was found in an adult who received the AZD1222 COVID-19 vaccine. The CDR3, as DNA: TGTGCCAGCAGCTTCGGAGACACCCTTAGCAATCAGCCCCAGCATTTT. Translation gives CASSFGDTLSNQPQHF.